This is a list of T cell receptor beta chains from one sample in a study of blood T cell repertoires in COVID-19. The assay was immunoSEQ multiplex PCR, and TCRdb's table has in-frame clones only and misses some. The profile shows about 150,000 clones, 84% of them singletons. The sample was peripheral blood. These receptors all come from a man in his thirties or forties with COVID-19, enrolled during active disease. CDR3s include the opening cysteine and the closing phenylalanine or tryptophan. D genes are given only for firm matches. Rows may omit the clone size; those that give it use once, few, many or a size class.

NA | TRBD1 | TRBJ2-4 | TRBV9 | CASSAGQGANIQYF | TGTGCCAGCAGCGCCGGACAGGGTGCCAACATTCAGTACTTC
few | NA | TRBJ2-3 | TRBV27 | CASSRGVGDTQYF | TGTGCCAGCAGCAGGGGAGTCGGGGATACGCAGTATTTT
NA | TRBD1 | TRBJ1-1 | TRBV18 | CASSPFQGQDYTEAFF | TGTGCCAGCTCACCCTTCCAGGGACAGGACTACACTGAAGCTTTCTTT
NA | TRBD2 | TRBJ2-5 | TRBV7-2 | CASSLEPLAAEETQYF | TGTGCCAGCAGCTTAGAACCCCTAGCGGCGGAAGAGACCCAGTACTTC
NA | NA | TRBJ1-1 | TRBV6-6 | CASSYGVGAEAFF | TGTGCCAGCAGTTACGGGGTCGGGGCTGAAGCTTTCTTT
many | TRBD2 | TRBJ2-5 | TRBV6-2/TRBV6-3 | CASSYSKLPQREGPQETQYF | TGTGCCAGCAGTTACTCGAAGCTCCCCCAGCGGGAGGGCCCCCAAGAGACCCAGTACTTC
few | NA | TRBJ2-2 | TRBV29-1 | CSVGRAAELFF | TGCAGCGTTGGCCGAGCCGCGGAGCTGTTTTTT
NA | TRBD2 | TRBJ2-7 | TRBV19 | CASSTPGLAVEQYF | TGTGCCAGTAGTACCCCCGGACTAGCGGTCGAGCAGTACTTC
NA | TRBD1 | TRBJ1-3 | TRBV19 | CASSTHRGTGNTIYF | TGTGCCAGTAGTACTCACAGGGGTACCGGAAACACCATATATTTT
few | TRBD1 | TRBJ1-5 | TRBV2 | CASSETGDQPQHF | TGTGCCAGCAGTGAGACAGGGGACCAGCCCCAGCATTTT
NA | NA | TRBJ2-6 | TRBV5-6 | CASATGTYPTGANVLTF | TGTGCCAGCGCCACCGGGACATATCCCACTGGGGCCAACGTCCTGACTTTC
once | TRBD2 | TRBJ2-7 | TRBV27 | CASSLIASGRPYEQYF | TGTGCCAGCAGTTTAATAGCTAGCGGACGCCCCTACGAGCAGTACTTC
few | NA | TRBJ1-1 | TRBV2 | CASSEDRFRTEAFF | TGTGCCAGCAGTGAAGACAGGTTCAGAACTGAAGCTTTCTTT
NA | TRBD2 | TRBJ2-5 | TRBV9 | CASSPTSAVSAETQYF | TGTGCCAGCAGTCCAACTAGCGCTGTCTCAGCAGAGACCCAGTACTTC
NA | NA | TRBJ2-1 | TRBV4-2 | CASSQSGKQLFF | TGTGCCAGCAGCCAAAGCGGAAAGCAACTGTTCTTC
NA | NA | TRBJ2-2 | TRBV19 | CASSTGTNTGELFF | TGTGCCAGTAGTACCGGGACGAACACCGGGGAGCTGTTTTTT
once | NA | TRBJ2-3 | TRBV28 | CASRKTRGGTLTDTQYF | TGTGCCAGCAGAAAAACAAGGGGCGGGACCCTCACAGATACGCAGTATTTT
NA | TRBD1 | TRBJ1-1 | TRBV4-2 | CASSSQGAGGTEAFF | TGTGCCAGCAGCTCACAGGGGGCAGGAGGGACTGAAGCTTTCTTT
NA | NA | TRBJ1-2 | TRBV27 | CASRLQGTYGYTF | TGTGCCAGCAGGTTACAGGGAACCTATGGCTACACCTTC
NA | TRBD2 | TRBJ2-3 | TRBV7-2 | CASSPRLAGGTDTQYF | TGTGCCAGCAGCCCGAGACTAGCGGGGGGCACAGATACGCAGTATTTT
NA | TRBD1 | TRBJ2-7 | TRBV28 | CASSRDRGPGEQYF | TGTGCCAGCAGCCGGGACAGGGGGCCGGGCGAGCAGTACTTC
NA | NA | TRBJ1-1 | TRBV24-1 | CATSDIMNTEAFF | TGTGCCACCAGTGATATTATGAACACTGAAGCTTTCTTT
NA | TRBD1 | TRBJ2-7 | TRBV5-1 | CASSSDRAAYEQYF | TGCGCCAGCAGCTCCGACAGGGCCGCCTACGAGCAGTACTTC
NA | NA | TRBJ1-3 | TRBV6-5 | CASSHDRLSGNTIYF | TGTGCCAGCAGCCACGACAGACTCTCTGGAAACACCATATATTTT
NA | NA | TRBJ1-6 | TRBV3-1/TRBV3-2 | CASSRRGTGNSPLHF | TGTGCCAGCAGCCGGCGGGGGACGGGGAATTCACCCCTCCACTTT
NA | NA | TRBJ2-7 | TRBV6-6 | CASTQGVEQYF | TGTGCCAGCACCCAAGGGGTTGAGCAGTACTTC
NA | TRBD1 | TRBJ2-1 | TRBV28 | CASRPGGPPSNEQFF | TGTGCCAGCAGGCCAGGGGGCCCACCTAGCAATGAGCAGTTCTTC
NA | NA | TRBJ1-1 | TRBV2 | CASSSLRATNTEAFF | TGTGCCAGCAGTTCACTCAGGGCCACGAACACTGAAGCTTTCTTT
NA | TRBD1 | TRBJ2-7 | TRBV28 | CASSRTGGYYEQYF | TGTGCCAGCAGTCGGACAGGCGGCTACTACGAGCAGTACTTC
NA | NA | TRBJ1-1 | TRBV27 | CASSLTLQGEAFF | TGTGCCAGCAGTTTAACTTTACAGGGTGAAGCTTTCTTT
once | NA | TRBJ2-5 | TRBV27 | CASSLSGGGGETQYF | TGTGCCAGCAGTTTATCGGGGGGGGGCGGAGAGACCCAGTACTTC
once | NA | TRBJ2-2 | TRBV5-1 | CASSLAGSHLNTGELFF | TGCGCCAGCAGCTTGGCTGGTAGTCACCTGAACACCGGGGAGCTGTTTTTT
NA | NA | TRBJ1-5 | TRBV12-3/TRBV12-4 | CASTPGVYQPQHF | TGTGCCAGCACCCCAGGGGTTTATCAGCCCCAGCATTTT
few | TRBD1 | TRBJ1-5 | TRBV6-2/TRBV6-3 | CASSYLGQGGGQPQHF | TGTGCCAGCAGTTACCTAGGACAGGGCGGCGGTCAGCCCCAGCATTTT
NA | NA | TRBJ1-5 | TRBV5-4 | CASSVQGRNQPQHF | TGTGCCAGCAGCGTGCAGGGGCGAAATCAGCCCCAGCATTTT
NA | NA | TRBJ2-7 | TRBV9 | CASSASTRSTEQYF | TGTGCCAGCAGCGCGAGTACGCGGAGTACCGAGCAGTACTTC
NA | NA | TRBJ1-1 | TRBV29-1 | CSVVTGLTEAFF | TGCAGCGTTGTTACGGGTCTGACTGAAGCTTTCTTT